Below are 17 T cell receptor beta chains sequenced from a single sample in a study of T cells in women clearing cervical HPV infection. Clones were read by immunoSEQ multiplex PCR, and TCRdb kept only the in-frame ones, dropping some. This repertoire includes around 19,000 clones. Specimen: blood buffy coat. The receptor source for this set is a woman aged 18-69 years with a cervical HPV16 infection that either progressed to CIN3+ or cleared (not recorded which).

Comments on this clone: The read terminates 3 residues ahead of where the CDR3 ends, so the germline J gene completes it. The V call is TRBV5-1, the J call TRBJ2-2; possible D gene TRBD2, 6 bases. The CDR3 is made up of 14 amino acids. The germline gives CDR1 SGHRS, CDR2 YFSETQ. The chain's CDR3 is CASSLGGFNEKLFF. CDR3 bases read: TGCGCCAGCAGCCTGGGAGGCTTTAATGAAAAG.

In regard to this clone: The sequenced fragment ends 3 residues before the CDR3 boundary, so the rest is inferred from the germline J gene. The chain couples TRBV30 to TRBJ1-4, with TRBD1 matching over 9 bases. The CDR3 has 13 amino acids. Germline V gene data show CDR1 as GTSNPN and CDR2 as SVGIG (reference sequence). CDR3 DNA, as far as it was read: TGTGCCTGGGGAGGACAGGGGAATTCACCA. This gives the protein CAWGGQGNSP. The entire CDR3 protein reads CAWGGQGNSPLFF.

Points on this clone: The missing CDR3 end, 3 residues past where the read stops, is filled in from the germline J gene. V is TRBV27 and J is TRBJ2-1; 8 bases map to TRBD2. V lost 0 bases to trimming and J lost 7 bases; unmatched junction nucleotides: 5. The CDR3 is made up of 15 amino acids. From germline, CDR1 is MNHEY and CDR2 SMNVEV (reference sequence). Partial CDR3 DNA: TGTGCCAGCAGTTTATCGGGCGGGGGGCTTAATGAG. Protein sequence: CASSLSGGGLNE. The CDR3 in its entirety is CASSLSGGGLNEQFF.

With regard to this clone: The DNA ends 3 residues before the CDR3 does, and the rest of the CDR3 is filled in from the germline J gene. The chain has TRBV19 and TRBJ1-5; 9 nucleotides line up with TRBD1. V lost 0 bases, J lost 4 bases, and 1 base stayed unmatched. Germline CDR1 reads LNHDA; CDR2 reads SQIVND (reference sequence). This CDR3 spans 15 amino acids. The CDR3 loop is CASSIEGQGNQPQHF. The DNA read from the CDR3 is TGTGCCAGTAGTATAGAGGGACAGGGAAATCAGCCC.

With respect to this clone: From the germline J gene comes the end of the CDR3, since the read stops 3 residues before it. The rearrangement links TRBV18 to TRBJ2-3, with a possible D match to TRBD1 (6 bases). The V and J ends lost 4 bases and 1 base respectively, with 12 bases between them. CDR3 length: 15 amino acids. CDR1 is KGHSH, CDR2 LQKENI, per germline. The sequenced part of the CDR3 DNA is TGTGCCAGCTCACGAGAACAGGGCCGCACAGATACG. As protein: CASSREQGRTDT. The CDR3 in its entirety is CASSREQGRTDTQYF.

Comments on this clone: The sequence runs out 3 residues before the end of the CDR3; the remainder is reconstructed from the germline J gene. The chain uses TRBV19 and TRBJ1-5, with 9 positions matching TRBD1. CDR1 and CDR2 from the germline V gene are LNHDA and SQIVND (reference sequence). This CDR3 spans 18 amino acids. V dropped 7 bases and J dropped 0; count of bases not matched to a gene: 13. The CDR3: CASTPTGGLIHSNQPQHF. The CDR3 DNA, read in part, is TGTGCCAGTACCCCGACAGGGGGACTCATACATAGCAATCAGCCC.

For this clone: The read terminates 3 residues before the CDR3 end, so the remaining end is supplied by the germline J gene. The V gene is TRBV9, the J gene TRBJ2-3; 8 bases map to TRBD1. Germline-derived CDR1 and CDR2 are SGDLS and YYNGEE. The CDR3 is 14 residues long. This CDR3 reads CASSLHRGEETQYF. The covered CDR3 bases are TGTGCCAGCAGCTTACACAGGGGGGAGGAGACG.

With respect to this clone: The read stops 3 residues short of the end of the CDR3; the missing end is completed from the germline J gene. The chain joins TRBV20-1 to TRBJ2-3; possible D gene TRBD2, 7 bases. The CDR3 is made up of 13 amino acids. Germline-derived CDR1 and CDR2 are DFQATT and SNEGSKA (reference sequence). CDR3 protein: CSAQGREAQPQYF. The covered CDR3 bases are TGCAGTGCTCAGGGGAGGGAGGCTCAGCCG.

By frequency, this clone registers medium-sized. The observed sequence ends 3 residues before the CDR3 terminus, with the missing tail filled in from the germline J gene. The rearrangement joins TRBV18 to TRBJ2-7; no clear D gene. Trimming left V 1 base short and J 0 bases short, with 7 bases between. The length of the CDR3 is 14 residues. The V gene's germline CDR1 is KGHSH and CDR2 LQKENI. The CDR3 DNA, read in part, is TGTGCCAGCTCACCACAAGACTCCTCCTACGAG. Its translation is CASSPQDSSYE. The full CDR3 is CASSPQDSSYEQYF.

To note about this clone: The junction does not match germline at one end; this may be a read error. The observed sequence ends 3 residues before the CDR3 terminus, with the missing tail filled in from the germline J gene. The rearrangement uses TRBV4-2 and TRBJ2-2; 13 nucleotides agree with TRBD2. Germline loops: CDR1 LGHNA, CDR2 YNFKEQ. The CDR3 has 18 residues. This CDR3 reads CASSQGRTSGGTGGELFF. The covered CDR3 bases are TGCGCCAGCAGCCAGGGCCGGACTAGCGGGGGAACCGGCGGGGAG.

To note about this clone: The read halts 3 residues ahead of the CDR3 end, with the missing end drawn from the germline J gene. The genes are TRBV7-9 and TRBJ2-1; the D gene is possibly TRBD1 (5 bases). Germline V gives CDR1 SEHNR, CDR2 FQNEAQ (reference sequence). Between the trimmed V and J ends, which lost 3 bases and 5 bases, there was a span of 14 bases. CDR3 length: 15 residues. The CDR3 bases that were read are TGTGCCAGCAGCTTCCACCAGGACACGAACAATGAG. Its protein is CASSFHQDTNNE. In full, the CDR3 reads CASSFHQDTNNEQFF.

Points on this clone: The read is 3 residues too short to cover the CDR3 end, so that end is filled in from the germline J gene. This chain joins TRBV9 and TRBJ2-2, with D perhaps matching TRBD2 (7 bases). This CDR3 is 13 amino acids long. The germline V gene has CDR1 SGDLS and CDR2 YYNGEE. Trimming stripped 4 bases from V and 6 bases from J, with 10 bases between. CDR3 loop: CASSPGGPGELFF. Partial CDR3 DNA: TGTGCCAGCAGCCCCGGGGGGCCCGGGGAG.

A word on this clone: The read finishes 3 residues shy of the CDR3 end, and the germline J gene is used to complete it. V and J are TRBV12-3 or TRBV12-4 and TRBJ2-5; D is uncertain. This CDR3 has 13 residues. V lost 2 bases, J lost 5 bases, and 9 bases lay in between. The chain's CDR3 is CASSLRALETQYF. Incomplete CDR3 DNA: TGTGCCAGCAGTTTAAGGGCCCTGGAGACC.

Concerning this clone itself: Its ends do not fully match the called genes, so a read error is possible. The read ends 3 residues shy of where the CDR3 ends; the end is completed using the germline J gene. The chain employs TRBV7-3 and TRBJ2-3; TRBD2 matches at 7 bases. The CDR3 covers 13 residues. The germline CDR1 and CDR2 sequences are SGHTA and FQGTGA. The covered CDR3 bases are TGTTCCAGCAGCTTCCGGGGGGCAGATACG. It translates to CSSSFRGADT. The entire CDR3 reads CSSSFRGADTQYF.

In regard to this clone: The read ends 3 residues shy of where the CDR3 ends; the end is completed using the germline J gene. The V call is TRBV19, the J call TRBJ2-2; 7 nucleotides line up with TRBD2. V lost 1 base and J lost 3; bases outside the gene matches: 2. The CDR3 covers 15 residues. From germline, CDR1 is LNHDA and CDR2 SQIVND (reference sequence). This CDR3 is CASSIVAGDTGELFF. CDR3 bases read: TGTGCCAGTAGTATAGTTGCGGGGGACACCGGGGAG.

A word on this clone: The same CDR3 is also encoded by other DNA sequences in this sample. The CDR3 spells CASSYSTDTQYF. The sequenced part of the CDR3 DNA is TGTGCCAGCAGCTACTCCACAGATACG. The V call is TRBV7-2, the J call TRBJ2-3, with D hard to call. The read finishes 3 residues shy of the CDR3 end, and the germline J gene is used to complete it. The CDR3 runs to 12 residues. Germline CDR1 is SGHTA and CDR2 is FQGNSA. V was trimmed by 4 bases and J by 2 bases, leaving 4 bases between them. The full variable domain, its missing parts supplied by reference TRBV7-2 and TRBJ2-3, is GAGVSQSPSNKVTEKGKDVELRCDPISGHTALYWYRQSLGQGLEFLIYFQGNSAPDKSGLPSDRFSAERTGGSVSTLTIQRTQQEDSAVYLCASSYSTDTQYFGPGTRLTVL.

Comments on this clone: The read terminates 3 residues ahead of where the CDR3 ends, so the germline J gene completes it. The genes are TRBV20-1 and TRBJ2-1; 12 nucleotides align to TRBD2. This CDR3 region has 15 residues. Germline V gene data show CDR1 as DFQATT and CDR2 as SNEGSKA (reference sequence). The V segment lost 4 bases and the J segment 4 bases; nucleotides outside the gene matches: 5. The covered CDR3 bases are TGCAGTGCTATTTCCGGGACTAGCGGGTACAATGAG. It specifies CSAISGTSGYNE. The complete CDR3 reads CSAISGTSGYNEQFF.